This T cell receptor (beta chain) comes out of a study of patients and donors after allogeneic stem cell transplantation. V dropped 4 bases and J dropped 4 bases, with 11 bases sitting between them. This CDR3 has 14 residues. This clonotype was seen a handful of times. Each CDR3 protein gets one entry after TCRdb re-called the RT-PCR reads with MiXCR. This sample has about a million distinct CDR3 sequences; roughly 18% occur once, and the top ten carry around 6%. The chain couples TRBV12-3 or TRBV12-4 to TRBJ1-5, with D unclear. This sequence originates from a human donor who was either an allogeneic HSCT recipient or a stem cell or donor lymphocyte infusion donor (not recorded which). It is not recorded whose cells these are; they may come from a transplant donor. Sequenced sample: blood, either unsorted or a sorted T cell fraction (not recorded which). The CDR3 nucleotides read TGTGCCAGCAGTTGGAGTGGATTAAATCAGCCCCAGCATTTT. Amino acid sequence: CASSWSGLNQPQHF.